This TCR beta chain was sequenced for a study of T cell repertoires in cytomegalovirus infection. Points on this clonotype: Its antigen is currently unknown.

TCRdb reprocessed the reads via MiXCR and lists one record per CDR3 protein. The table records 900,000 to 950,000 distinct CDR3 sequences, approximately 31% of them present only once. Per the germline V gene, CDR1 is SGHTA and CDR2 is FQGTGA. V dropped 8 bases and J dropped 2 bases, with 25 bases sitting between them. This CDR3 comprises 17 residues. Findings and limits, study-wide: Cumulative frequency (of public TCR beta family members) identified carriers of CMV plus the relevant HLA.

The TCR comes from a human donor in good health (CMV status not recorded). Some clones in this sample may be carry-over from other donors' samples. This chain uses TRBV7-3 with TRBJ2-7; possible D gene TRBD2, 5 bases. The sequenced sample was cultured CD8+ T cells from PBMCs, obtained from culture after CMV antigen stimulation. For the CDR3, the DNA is TGTGCCAGCCTGCGGAATTGGGGAGCCCTTTCACCCTACGAGCAGTACGTC. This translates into CASLRNWGALSPYEQYV.